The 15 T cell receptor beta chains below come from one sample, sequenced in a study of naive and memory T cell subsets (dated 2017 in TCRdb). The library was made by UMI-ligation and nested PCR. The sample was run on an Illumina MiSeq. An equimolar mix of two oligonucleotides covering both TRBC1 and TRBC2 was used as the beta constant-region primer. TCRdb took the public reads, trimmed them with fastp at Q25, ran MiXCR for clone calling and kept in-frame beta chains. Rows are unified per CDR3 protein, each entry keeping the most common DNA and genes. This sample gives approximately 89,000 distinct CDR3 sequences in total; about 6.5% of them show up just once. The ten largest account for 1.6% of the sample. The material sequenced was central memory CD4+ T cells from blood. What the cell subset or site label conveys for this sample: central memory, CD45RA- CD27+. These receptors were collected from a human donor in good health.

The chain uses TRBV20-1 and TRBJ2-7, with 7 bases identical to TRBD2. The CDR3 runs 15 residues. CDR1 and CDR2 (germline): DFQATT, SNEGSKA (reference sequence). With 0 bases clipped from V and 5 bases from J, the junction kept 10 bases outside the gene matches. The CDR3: CSARDPTGGSNEQYF. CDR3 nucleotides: TGCAGTGCTAGAGATCCGACGGGGGGTAGCAACGAGCAGTACTTC.

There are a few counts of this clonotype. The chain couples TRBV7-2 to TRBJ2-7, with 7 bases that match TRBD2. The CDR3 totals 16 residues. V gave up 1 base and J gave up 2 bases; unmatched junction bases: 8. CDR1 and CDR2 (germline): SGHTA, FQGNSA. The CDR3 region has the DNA TGTGCCAGCAGCTTAGGAGGTTGGGGGGGGACCTACGAGCAGTACTTC. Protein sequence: CASSLGGWGGTYEQYF.

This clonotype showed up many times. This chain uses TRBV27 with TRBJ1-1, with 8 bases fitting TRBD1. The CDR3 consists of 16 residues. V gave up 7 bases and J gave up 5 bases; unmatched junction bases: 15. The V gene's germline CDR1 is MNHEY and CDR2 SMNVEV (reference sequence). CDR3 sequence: CASTGQGRRGGTEAFF. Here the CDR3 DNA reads TGTGCCAGCACTGGACAGGGCAGAAGAGGCGGGACTGAAGCTTTCTTT.

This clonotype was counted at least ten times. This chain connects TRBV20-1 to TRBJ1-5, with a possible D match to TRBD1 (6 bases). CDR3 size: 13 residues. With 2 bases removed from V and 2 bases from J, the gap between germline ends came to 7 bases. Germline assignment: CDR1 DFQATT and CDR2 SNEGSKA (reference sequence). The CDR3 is CSARNRGNQPQHF. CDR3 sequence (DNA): TGCAGTGCTAGAAACAGGGGCAATCAGCCCCAGCATTTT.

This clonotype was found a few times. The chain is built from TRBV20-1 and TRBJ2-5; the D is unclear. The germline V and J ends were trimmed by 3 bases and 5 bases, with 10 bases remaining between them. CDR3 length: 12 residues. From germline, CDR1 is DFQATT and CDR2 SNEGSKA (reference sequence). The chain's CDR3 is CSASGLRETQYF. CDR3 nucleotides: TGCAGTGCTAGTGGGTTGAGGGAGACCCAGTACTTC.

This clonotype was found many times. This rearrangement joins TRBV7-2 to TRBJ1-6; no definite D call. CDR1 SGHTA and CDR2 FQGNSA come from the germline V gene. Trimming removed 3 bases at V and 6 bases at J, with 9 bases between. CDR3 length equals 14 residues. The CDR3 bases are TGTGCCAGCAGCTTCGAACAACTTAATTCACCCCTCCACTTT. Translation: CASSFEQLNSPLHF.

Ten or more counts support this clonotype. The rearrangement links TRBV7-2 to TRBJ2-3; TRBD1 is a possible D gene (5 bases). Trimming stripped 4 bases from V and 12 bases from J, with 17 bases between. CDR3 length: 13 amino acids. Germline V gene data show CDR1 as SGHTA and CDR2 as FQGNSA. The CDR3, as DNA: TGTGCCAGCAGCTCTGGACAAAGCATTAGTCAGTATTTT. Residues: CASSSGQSISQYF.

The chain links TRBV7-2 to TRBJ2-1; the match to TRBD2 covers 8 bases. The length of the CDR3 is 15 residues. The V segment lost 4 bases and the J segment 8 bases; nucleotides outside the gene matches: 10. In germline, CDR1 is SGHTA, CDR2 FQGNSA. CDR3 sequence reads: CASSSVLAGGYEQFF. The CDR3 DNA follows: TGTGCCAGCAGCTCCGTCCTGGCGGGGGGTTATGAGCAGTTCTTC.

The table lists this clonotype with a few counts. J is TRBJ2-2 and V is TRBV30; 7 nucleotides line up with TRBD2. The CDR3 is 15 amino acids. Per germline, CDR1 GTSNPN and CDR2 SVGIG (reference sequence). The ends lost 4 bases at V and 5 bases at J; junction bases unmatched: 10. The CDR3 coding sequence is TGTGCCTGGAATCGTCCGGGACTACGTACCGGGGAGCTGTTTTTT. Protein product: CAWNRPGLRTGELFF.

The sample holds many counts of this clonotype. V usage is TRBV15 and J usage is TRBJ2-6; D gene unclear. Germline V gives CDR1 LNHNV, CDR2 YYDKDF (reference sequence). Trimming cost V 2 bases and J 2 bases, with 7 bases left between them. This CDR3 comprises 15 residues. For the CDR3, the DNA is TGTGCCACCAGCAGAATAGGGACTGGGGCCAACGTCCTGACTTTC. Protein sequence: CATSRIGTGANVLTF.

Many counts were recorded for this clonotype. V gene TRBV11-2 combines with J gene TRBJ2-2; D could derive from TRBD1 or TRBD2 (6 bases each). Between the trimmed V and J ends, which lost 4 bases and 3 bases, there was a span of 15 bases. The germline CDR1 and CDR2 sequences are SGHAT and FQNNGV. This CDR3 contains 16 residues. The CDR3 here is CASSSIRGPDTGELFF. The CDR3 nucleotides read TGTGCCAGCAGCTCGATCCGGGGGCCAGACACCGGGGAGCTGTTTTTT. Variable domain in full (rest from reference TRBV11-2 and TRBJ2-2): EAGVAQSPRYKIIEKRQSVAFWCNPISGHATLYWYQQILGQGPKLLIQFQNNGVVDDSQLPKDRFSAERLKGVDSTLKIQPAKLEDSAVYLCASSSIRGPDTGELFFGEGSRLTVL.

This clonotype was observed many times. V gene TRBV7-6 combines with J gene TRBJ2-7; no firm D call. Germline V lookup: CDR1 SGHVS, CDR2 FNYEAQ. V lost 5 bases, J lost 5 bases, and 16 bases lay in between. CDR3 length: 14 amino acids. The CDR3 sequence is CASSPEPPPNEQYF. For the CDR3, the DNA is TGTGCCAGCAGCCCGGAGCCCCCACCCAACGAGCAGTACTTC.

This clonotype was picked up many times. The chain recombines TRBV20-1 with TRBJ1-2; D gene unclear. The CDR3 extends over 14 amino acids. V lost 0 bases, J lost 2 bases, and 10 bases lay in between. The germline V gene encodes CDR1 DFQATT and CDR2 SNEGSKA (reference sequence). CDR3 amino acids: CSARDQDGNYGYTF. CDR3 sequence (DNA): TGCAGTGCTAGAGACCAGGACGGGAACTATGGCTACACCTTC.

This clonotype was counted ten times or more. The chain's CDR3 is CSVGYRQGTGYTF. CDR3 nucleotides: TGCAGCGTTGGTTATCGACAGGGGACTGGCTACACCTTC. The rearrangement joins TRBV29-1 to TRBJ1-2; 8 bases map to TRBD1. With 4 bases clipped from V and 7 bases from J, the junction kept 8 bases outside the gene matches. This CDR3 comprises 13 residues. Germline V gene lookup returns CDR1 SQVTM and CDR2 ANQGSEA.

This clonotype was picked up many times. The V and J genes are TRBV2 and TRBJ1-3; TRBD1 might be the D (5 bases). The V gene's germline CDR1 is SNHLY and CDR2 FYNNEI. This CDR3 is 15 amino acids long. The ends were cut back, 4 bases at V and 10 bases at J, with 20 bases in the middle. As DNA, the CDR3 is TGTGCCAGCAGTGGCACCCCCGGGACGGCGTCGACCATATATTTT. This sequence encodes CASSGTPGTASTIYF.